Each of the 3 T cell receptor beta chains below was sequenced from the same sample in a study of control samples from healthy donors and cancer patients. TCRdb's copy holds only in-frame clones and misses some; the assay was immunoSEQ multiplex PCR. The profile covers about 160,000 clones, with about 94% appearing a single time and 12% to 15% taken by the ten largest. Input material: PBMCs. Every receptor here comes from a man aged 60 to 75 with colorectal cancer.

This clone was observed once. This chain joins TRBV7-9 and TRBJ1-5; TRBD1 matches at 8 bases. With 1 base clipped from V and 6 bases from J, the junction kept 5 bases outside the gene matches. Per germline, CDR1 SEHNR and CDR2 FQNEAQ (reference sequence). The CDR3 covers 15 residues. CDR3 loop: CASSLGSGGVQPQHF. CDR3 DNA: TGTGCCAGCAGCTTAGGGTCAGGGGGCGTTCAGCCCCAGCATTTT.

This chain joins TRBV5-8 and TRBJ1-1; no clear D. Germline CDR1 is SGHTS and CDR2 is YDEGEE. V gave up 1 base and J gave up 0 bases, with 10 bases separating them. There are 15 residues in the CDR3. CDR3 DNA: TGTGCCAGCAGCTTGCTTCTGACGGTGAACACTGAAGCTTTCTTT. It is translated as CASSLLLTVNTEAFF.

The chain carries TRBV12-5 and TRBJ1-6, with D hard to call. V lost 1 base, J lost 7 bases, and 2 bases lay in between. There are 12 residues in the CDR3. Germline V lookup: CDR1 LGHNT, CDR2 FRNRAP. The CDR3 sequence is CASGLGNSPLHF. CDR3 DNA sequence: TGTGCTAGTGGTTTGGGCAATTCACCCCTCCACTTT. The variable domain in full, with the rest retrieved from reference TRBV12-5 and TRBJ1-6, is DARVTQTPRHKVTEMGQEVTMRCQPILGHNTVFWYRQTMMQGLELLAYFRNRAPLDDSGMPKDRFSAEMPDATLATLKIQPSEPRDSAVYFCASGLGNSPLHFGNGTRLTVT.